What follows are 22 T cell receptor beta chains derived from one specimen sequenced in a study of T cell repertoires in cytomegalovirus infection. TCRdb re-called the reads with MiXCR, one entry per CDR3 protein. This sample has about 900,000 distinct CDR3 sequences, with about a third found just once. No antigens are known for them. The sequencing used cultured CD8+ T cells from PBMCs, collected from culture after CMV antigen stimulation. Receptors originate from a human donor in good health (CMV status not recorded). Some clones in this sample may be carry-over from other donors' samples.

At least ten counts were recorded for this clonotype. This chain connects TRBV18 to TRBJ1-1; 7 bases agree with TRBD1. CDR3 size: 13 residues. Germline V lookup: CDR1 KGHSH, CDR2 LQKENI. Trimming cost V 8 bases and J 6 bases; bases outside gene matches: 9. In DNA form, the CDR3 reads TGTGCCAGCAGCCCACCAGGGGGGTCTGAAGCTTTCTTT. Its translation: CASSPPGGSEAFF.

The J gene is TRBJ2-3, the V gene TRBV12-3 or TRBV12-4, with D possibly TRBD2 on 6 matching bases. The CDR3 spans 18 residues. The V end was cut by 5 bases, the J end by 1 base, with 22 bases between. CDR3 region: CASSRIPPWRGGTDTQYF. In nucleotides, the CDR3 is TGTGCCAGCAGTCGAATCCCACCCTGGAGGGGCGGCACAGATACGCAGTATTTT.

Only a few counts were recorded for this clonotype. The rearrangement joins TRBV4-1 to TRBJ1-1; no clear D. Germline loops: CDR1 MGHRA, CDR2 YSYEKL. V was pared by 0 bases and J by 3 bases, with 11 bases between. This CDR3 has 15 amino acids. In DNA, the CDR3 is TGCGCCAGCAGCCAAGAAAACTTTATGTACACTGAAGCTTTCTTT. Residues: CASSQENFMYTEAFF.

This clonotype appeared a few times. The V gene is TRBV2, the J gene TRBJ1-2, with D perhaps TRBD1 (5 bases). The CDR3 runs to 11 residues. Deletions cut 7 bases from V and 8 bases from J, with 11 bases between. Germline V gene lookup returns CDR1 SNHLY and CDR2 FYNNEI. Written as DNA, the CDR3 is TGTGCCAGCATAGGGGATAAAGGCTACACCTTC. Its protein is CASIGDKGYTF.

In this sample, this clonotype turned up a few times. The J gene is TRBJ1-5, the V gene TRBV19, with TRBD1 as a possible D gene (5 bases). The length of the CDR3 is 16 residues. CDR1 is LNHDA, CDR2 SQIVND, per germline (reference sequence). V lost 3 bases and J lost 2, with 14 bases in between. CDR3 sequence (DNA): TGTGCCAGTAGTATCCTCAGGGATGGGGGCAATCAGCCCCAGCATTTT. Its protein product is CASSILRDGGNQPQHF. The full variable domain, completed using reference TRBV19 and TRBJ1-5, is DGGITQSPKYLFRKEGQNVTLSCEQNLNHDAMYWYRQDPGQGLRLIYYSQIVNDFQKGDIAEGYSVSREKKESFPLTVTSAQKNPTAFYLCASSILRDGGNQPQHFGDGTRLSIL.

This clonotype was counted between two and nine times. The genes are TRBV7-6 and TRBJ2-7, with D possibly being TRBD1 (6 bases). The CDR3 runs to 14 residues. V shed 3 bases and J shed 0 bases, with 9 bases lying between them. Germline CDR1 SGHVS, CDR2 FNYEAQ. CDR3 protein: CASSFRQDSYEQYF. The DNA of the CDR3 is TGTGCCAGCAGCTTCCGACAGGACTCCTACGAGCAGTACTTC. Full variable domain (missing parts from reference TRBV7-6 and TRBJ2-7): GAGVSQSPRYKVTKRGQDVALRCDPISGHVSLYWYRQALGQGPEFLTYFNYEAQQDKSGLPNDRFSAERPEGSISTLTIQRTEQRDSAMYRCASSFRQDSYEQYFGPGTRLTVT.

This clonotype has at least ten counts. V is TRBV6-5 and J is TRBJ2-5; TRBD2 matches 12 bases. The CDR3 runs 18 residues. Germline V gives CDR1 MNHEY, CDR2 SVGAGI. V lost 2 bases to trimming and J lost 5 bases; unmatched junction nucleotides: 12. CDR3 DNA: TGTGCCAGCAGTTACGGAGGACTAGCGGGGATGTTAAGGGAGACCCAGTACTTC. Translated: CASSYGGLAGMLRETQYF.

The chain carries TRBV5-5 and TRBJ1-5; D is undetermined. Trimming removed 4 bases from V and 5 bases from J, with 10 bases in between. Germline V gene data show CDR1 as SGHKS and CDR2 as YYEKEE (reference sequence). This CDR3 comprises 13 residues. The CDR3 DNA is TGTGCCAGCAGCCCCTGGGCCGATCAGCCCCAGCATTTT. It codes for CASSPWADQPQHF.

This chain connects TRBV5-5 to TRBJ1-5, with TRBD1 identical over 8 bases. The CDR3 has 17 amino acids. CDR1 and CDR2 from the germline V gene are SGHKS and YYEKEE (reference sequence). J gave up 6 bases and V 4 bases, and 15 bases lay outside the gene matches. Written as DNA, the CDR3 is TGTGCCAGCAGCAGCCGACAGACAGGGGTAGTGGTTCAGCCCCAGCATTTT. It is translated as CASSSRQTGVVVQPQHF.

This clonotype was seen a handful of times. V usage is TRBV9 and J usage is TRBJ1-5; the D is unclear. The V gene lost 2 bases and the J gene lost 1 base, with 10 bases spanning the gap. The germline CDR1 and CDR2 sequences are SGDLS and YYNGEE. The CDR3 runs to 15 residues. The DNA for the CDR3 is TGTGCCAGCAGCGTGAGTTCACAGAGCAATCAGCCCCAGCATTTT. Its protein is CASSVSSQSNQPQHF.

This clonotype has more than one count but fewer than ten. The genes are TRBV27 and TRBJ2-2; 12 bases fit TRBD2. CDR1 and CDR2 from the germline V gene are MNHEY and SMNVEV (reference sequence). Trimming removed 5 bases from V and 7 bases from J; junction bases left unmatched: 5. The CDR3 has 15 amino acids. CDR3 sequence reads: CASSPSGGEFGELFF. CDR3 sequence (DNA): TGTGCCAGCAGTCCTAGCGGGGGGGAGTTCGGGGAGCTGTTTTTT.

This clonotype was counted ten times or more. The chain is built from TRBV7-2 and TRBJ1-1; D perhaps matches TRBD1 (6 bases). This CDR3 is 17 amino acids long. CDR1 and CDR2 from the germline V gene are SGHTA and FQGNSA. Trimming cost V 3 bases and J 4 bases, with 21 bases left between them. The DNA for the CDR3 is TGTGCCAGCAGCTTCCAAGGGGGGCTCGATTGGGTCACTGAAGCTTTCTTT. It is translated as CASSFQGGLDWVTEAFF.

The chain recombines TRBV5-8 with TRBJ2-7, with a possible D match to TRBD1 (6 bases). Germline CDR1 and CDR2: SGHTS and YDEGEE. The CDR3 totals 12 residues. Trimming took off 2 bases at V and 5 bases at J, with 8 bases between the two ends. The CDR3 DNA sequence: TGTGCCAGCAGCTTTAACAGGGACGAGCAGTACTTC. This gives the protein CASSFNRDEQYF.

This CDR3 reads CAISGPYEAFF. CDR3 sequence (DNA): TGTGCCATCAGTGGCCCATATGAAGCTTTCTTT. The rearrangement links TRBV10-3 to TRBJ1-1; D remains ambiguous. This CDR3 is 11 amino acids long. Germline lookup yields CDR1 ENHRY and CDR2 SYGVKD. Trimming removed 4 bases from V and 7 bases from J, with 7 bases in between.

The CDR3 DNA follows: TGTGCCAGCAGTTACTCTCCGGGACAGGGATGGCCCCAGCATTTT. Protein product: CASSYSPGQGWPQHF. The gene calls are TRBV6-5 and TRBJ1-5; 9 bases map to TRBD1. Trimming at V came to 0 bases and at J to 9 bases, leaving 6 bases not matched to a gene. The CDR3 is 15 amino acids. In germline, CDR1 is MNHEY, CDR2 SVGAGI.

The chain carries TRBV2 and TRBJ2-1; 7 bases line up with TRBD2. The CDR3 contains 15 residues. Germline V gene data show CDR1 as SNHLY and CDR2 as FYNNEI. V shed 3 bases and J 8 bases; nucleotides not matched to a gene: 10. Written as DNA, the CDR3 is TGTGCCAGCAGTGATAGCGACTCCCTAGCGGATGAGCAGTTCTTC. This codes for CASSDSDSLADEQFF.

This chain connects TRBV12-3 or TRBV12-4 to TRBJ1-1; D gene uncertain. The CDR3 runs to 13 residues. The germline V and J ends were trimmed by 7 bases and 11 bases, with 20 bases remaining between them. The CDR3 sequence is CASTSLEAGEAFF. For the CDR3, the DNA is TGTGCCAGCACCTCCCTCGAGGCCGGCGAGGCTTTCTTT.

This clonotype was detected a few times. Because it lacks the conserved phenylalanine or tryptophan at the end, this CDR3 is likely a read error. The limits of the CDR3 on the DNA are not certain, so only TCRdb's listed CDR3 is given. The rearrangement uses TRBV9 and TRBJ1-1. The CDR3 length equals 9 residues, ends included. CDR1 is SGDLS and CDR2 is YYNGEE in the germline V gene. This CDR3 is CASSPSRIL.

The chain joins TRBV27 to TRBJ2-2, with 9 bases aligning to TRBD1. Germline values: CDR1 MNHEY, CDR2 SMNVEV (reference sequence). The length of the CDR3 is 15 residues. The V segment lost 6 bases and the J segment 2 bases; nucleotides outside the gene matches: 4. Here the CDR3 DNA reads TGTGCCAGCAGGAAGACAGGGGGAAACACCGGGGAGCTGTTTTTT. It specifies CASRKTGGNTGELFF.

In this sample, this clonotype turned up a few times. The chain recombines TRBV7-9 with TRBJ2-2; D not resolved. Deletions cut 5 bases from V and 13 bases from J, with 14 bases between. The CDR3 contains 12 residues. CDR1 SEHNR and CDR2 FQNEAQ come from the germline V gene (reference sequence). CDR3 residues: CASSTYKERLFF. The CDR3 DNA reads TGTGCCAGCAGCACCTACAAGGAGAGGCTGTTTTTT.

The chain has TRBV28 and TRBJ1-1; tentative D call: TRBD1 (6 bases). Germline V CDR1 and CDR2: MDHEN, SYDVKM. V was pared by 7 bases and J by 4 bases, with 10 bases between. The CDR3 totals 12 residues. CDR3 in DNA: TGTGCCAGCAAGAGGGACACCACTGAAGCTTTCTTT. Translation: CASKRDTTEAFF.

The V call is TRBV5-1, the J call TRBJ1-2; TRBD1 might be the D (5 bases). The CDR3 is made up of 15 amino acids. Germline V gene lookup returns CDR1 SGHRS and CDR2 YFSETQ. V lost 2 bases, J lost 4 bases, and 15 bases lay in between. CDR3 bases: TGCGCCAGCAGCTTTGCGTCCGGGACGGTCTATGGCTACACCTTC. Translating it yields CASSFASGTVYGYTF. Drawing the rest from reference TRBV5-1 and TRBJ1-2, the complete variable domain is KAGVTQTPRYLIKTRGQQVTLSCSPISGHRSVSWYQQTPGQGLQFLFEYFSETQRNKGNFPGRFSGRQFSNSRSEMNVSTLELGDSALYLCASSFASGTVYGYTFGSGTRLTVV.